This entry is about one T cell receptor (beta chain). As yet, its antigen is unknown. This entry is derived from a study of OX40 agonist ivuxolimab in advanced cancers. Looking at the study overall: Enrolled patients in dose escalation had cancers that were hepatocellular carcinoma, melanoma, renal cell or head and neck cancer. Previous treatment with anti-PD-1, anti-PD-L1 or anti-CTLA-4 therapy was allowed; roughly 40% had received some. General study points: The antigens recognized by the expanded peripheral T cells, that is their antigen specificity, were not determined.

Profiling relied on immunoSEQ multiplex PCR, and the TCRdb table lists in-frame clones only, not all of them. The sample includes about 67,000 clones, about 85% seen only once; the top ten take 2% to 2.5%. CDR1 is SGDLS and CDR2 is YYNGEE in the germline V gene. The CDR3 sequence is 14 residues long. V gave up 1 base and J gave up 3 bases; unmatched junction bases: 3. The receptor's source is an adult with an advanced solid tumor such as melanoma, head and neck, liver or kidney cancer. The sequencing here drew on CD4+ or CD8+ T cells sorted from blood, taken in a trial of the OX40 agonist ivuxolimab. V usage is TRBV9 and J usage is TRBJ1-1, with 7 bases lining up with TRBD1. The CDR3 coding sequence is TGTGCCAGCAGCGTACTCGGACAGGACACTGAAGCTTTCTTT. This encodes CASSVLGQDTEAFF.